This is a list of T cell receptor beta chains from one sample in a study of cytomegalovirus exposure and HLA in healthy donors. Here immunoSEQ multiplex PCR was the method, and the copy in TCRdb shows in-frame clones only, minus some. The sample records 100,000 to 150,000 clones, more than 70% being singletons. The sample comprised PBMCs. The origin of the receptors is a young man in good health and CMV-seronegative. The CDR3 runs from the conserved cysteine through the conserved F or W. A D gene is named only where the DNA matches it firmly. Clone size, where shown, is once, few, many, or a class for clones that have expanded.

>TRBV19|NA|TRBJ1-5|NA
TGTGCCAGTAGTAGCAGGAATCGCAATCAGCCCCAGCATTTT
CASSSRNRNQPQHF
>TRBV29-1|NA|TRBJ2-7|NA
TGCAGCGTTGAACAGGGGAACTCCTACGAGCAGTACTTC
CSVEQGNSYEQYF
>TRBV4-1|once|TRBJ1-2|NA
TGCGCCAGCAGCCCTAGGGTCGGTAATGGGAGAGGCTACACCTTC
CASSPRVGNGRGYTF
>TRBV29-1|NA|TRBJ1-2|TRBD1
TGCAGCGGACGGACAGGGGGCGACAACTATGGCTACACCTTC
CSGRTGGDNYGYTF
>TRBV19|few|TRBJ1-5|NA
TGTGCCAGTACAAGTCGCGGGGACGGGTATAGCAATCAGCCCCAGCATTTT
CASTSRGDGYSNQPQHF
>TRBV5-5|NA|TRBJ1-3|NA
TGTGCCAGCAGCTTAAGCAGGGGAAACACCATATATTTT
CASSLSRGNTIYF
>TRBV15|NA|TRBJ2-1|NA
TGTGCCACCAGCAGAGGTCTTCCGGGGAATGAGCAGTTCTTC
CATSRGLPGNEQFF
>TRBV29-1|NA|TRBJ2-7|TRBD2
TGCAGCGTTGGAGAGGGACTAGCGGGGTTCTACGAGCAGTACTTC
CSVGEGLAGFYEQYF
>TRBV7-2|NA|TRBJ1-2|NA
TGTGCCAGCAGCTTAGCCCCCCGGGGTGGCTACACCTTC
CASSLAPRGGYTF
>TRBV28|once|TRBJ1-4|TRBD1
TGTGCCAGCAGTTTATTGGGACAGGGGGTCGCTGAAAAACTGTTTTTT
CASSLLGQGVAEKLFF
>TRBV2|NA|TRBJ1-5|TRBD1
TGTGCCAGCAGGGAGACAGGGTCAGGTCAGCCCCAGCATTTT
CASRETGSGQPQHF
>TRBV7-9|NA|TRBJ2-3|TRBD2
TGTGCCAGCAGCCCGACTAGCGGGGGCCTCGTGGATACGCAGTATTTT
CASSPTSGGLVDTQYF
>TRBV9|NA|TRBJ2-3|TRBD1
TGTGCCAGCAGCGTACGACAGGGGTCAGATACGCAGTATTTT
CASSVRQGSDTQYF
>TRBV10-3|NA|TRBJ1-1|NA
TGTGCCTCGAAACAGAGCCTGAACACTGAAGCTTTCTTT
CASKQSLNTEAFF
>TRBV29-1|NA|TRBJ2-2|TRBD1
TGCAGCGTTGAAGAGATAGGGGGCGCGAACACCGGGGAGCTGTTTTTT
CSVEEIGGANTGELFF
>TRBV7-2|NA|TRBJ1-1|NA
TGTGCCAGCAGCGAGAACAGGGTTGGCACTGAAGCTTTCTTT
CASSENRVGTEAFF
>TRBV10-3|NA|TRBJ1-1|TRBD1
TGTGCCATCAGTGAGGGCCCGACAGGGGAATTTCCGAACACTGAAGCTTTCTTT
CAISEGPTGEFPNTEAFF
>TRBV30|few|TRBJ1-2|TRBD1
TGTGCCTGGAGTTCTTGGACAGGGGGAGGCTACACCTTC
CAWSSWTGGGYTF